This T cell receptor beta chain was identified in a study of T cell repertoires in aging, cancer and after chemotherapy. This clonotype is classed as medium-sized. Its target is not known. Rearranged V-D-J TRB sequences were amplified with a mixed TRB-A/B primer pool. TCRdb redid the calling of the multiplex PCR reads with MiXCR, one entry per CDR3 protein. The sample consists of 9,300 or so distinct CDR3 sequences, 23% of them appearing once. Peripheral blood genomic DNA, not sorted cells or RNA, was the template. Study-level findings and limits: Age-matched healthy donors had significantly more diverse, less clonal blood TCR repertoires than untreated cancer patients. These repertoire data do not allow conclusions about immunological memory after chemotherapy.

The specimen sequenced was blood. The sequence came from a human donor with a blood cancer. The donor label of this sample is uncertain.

The CDR3: CASSLIGSYGYTF. The DNA for the CDR3 is TGTGCCAGCAGCTTGATAGGGAGCTATGGCTACACCTTC. V usage is TRBV5-6 and J usage is TRBJ1-2; D not certain. The CDR3 totals 13 residues. V was cut by 1 base and J by 4 bases, with 8 bases left in between. Germline V gives CDR1 SGHDT, CDR2 YYEEEE. Looking up the rest from reference TRBV5-6 and TRBJ1-2 gives the full variable domain: DAGVTQSPTHLIKTRGQQVTLRCSPKSGHDTVSWYQQALGQGPQFIFQYYEEEERQRGNFPDRFSGHQFPNYSSELNVNALLLGDSALYLCASSLIGSYGYTFGSGTRLTVV.